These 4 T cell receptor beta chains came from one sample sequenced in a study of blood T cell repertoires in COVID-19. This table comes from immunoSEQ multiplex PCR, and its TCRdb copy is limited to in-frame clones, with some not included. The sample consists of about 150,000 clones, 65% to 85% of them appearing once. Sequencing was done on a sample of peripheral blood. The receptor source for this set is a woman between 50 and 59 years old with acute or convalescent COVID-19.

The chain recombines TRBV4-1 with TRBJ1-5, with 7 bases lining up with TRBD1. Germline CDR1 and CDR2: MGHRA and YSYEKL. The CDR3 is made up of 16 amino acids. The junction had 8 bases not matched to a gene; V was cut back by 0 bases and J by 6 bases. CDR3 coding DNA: TGCGCCAGCAGCCAAGATTGGGAAGGGGGCGGTCAGCCCCAGCATTTT. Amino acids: CASSQDWEGGGQPQHF.

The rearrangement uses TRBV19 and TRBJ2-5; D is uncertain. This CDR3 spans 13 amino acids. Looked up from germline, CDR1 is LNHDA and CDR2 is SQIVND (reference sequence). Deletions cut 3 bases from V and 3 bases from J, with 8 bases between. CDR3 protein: CASSIATEETQYF. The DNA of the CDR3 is TGTGCCAGTAGTATTGCAACTGAAGAGACCCAGTACTTC.

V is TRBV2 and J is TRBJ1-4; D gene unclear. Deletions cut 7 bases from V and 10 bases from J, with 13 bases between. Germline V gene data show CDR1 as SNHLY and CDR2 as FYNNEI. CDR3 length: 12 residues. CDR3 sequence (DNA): TGTGCCAGCAAGAACCCCGGAGGAAAACTGTTTTTT. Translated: CASKNPGGKLFF.

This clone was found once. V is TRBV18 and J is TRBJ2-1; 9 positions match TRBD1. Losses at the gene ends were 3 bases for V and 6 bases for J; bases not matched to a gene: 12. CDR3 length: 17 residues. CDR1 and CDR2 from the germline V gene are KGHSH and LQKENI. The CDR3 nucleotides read TGTGCCAGCTCACCTGGGCCAGGGACAGGGAATAGCAATGAGCAGTTCTTC. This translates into CASSPGPGTGNSNEQFF.